This record looks at one TCR beta chain sequence and its context. TCRdb keeps only in-frame clones here, not all; method: immunoSEQ multiplex PCR. The table has more than 55,000 clones, roughly 87% seen once. This sample is part of a study of OX40 agonist ivuxolimab in advanced cancers. Germline loops: CDR1 SGHNT, CDR2 YYREEE (reference sequence). This CDR3 contains 13 residues. V was cut by 0 bases and J by 8 bases, with 11 bases left in between. Patients were ruled out by autoimmune disease history or systemic immunosuppression. This chain links TRBV5-4 with TRBJ1-2; the D gene is possibly TRBD1 (5 bases). Sequenced material: CD4+ or CD8+ T cells sorted from blood, taken in a trial of the OX40 agonist ivuxolimab. The TCR was taken from an adult with an advanced solid tumor such as melanoma, head and neck, liver or kidney cancer. As DNA, the CDR3 is TGTGCCAGCAGCTTGGAGGGACGGAGAGGCTACACCTTC. Protein: CASSLEGRRGYTF. The variable domain in full, completed from reference TRBV5-4 and TRBJ1-2, reads ETGVTQSPTHLIKTRGQQVTLRCSSQSGHNTVSWYQQALGQGPQFIFQYYREEENGRGNFPPRFSGLQFPNYSSELNVNALELDDSALYLCASSLEGRRGYTFGSGTRLTVV.